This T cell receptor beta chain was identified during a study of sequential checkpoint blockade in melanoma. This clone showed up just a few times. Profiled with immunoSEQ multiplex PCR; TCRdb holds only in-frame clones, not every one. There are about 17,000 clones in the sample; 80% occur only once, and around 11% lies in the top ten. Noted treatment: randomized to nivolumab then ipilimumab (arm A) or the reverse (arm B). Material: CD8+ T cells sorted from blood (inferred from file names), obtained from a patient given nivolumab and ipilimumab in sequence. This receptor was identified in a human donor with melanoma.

Written as DNA, the CDR3 is TGTGCCAGCAGCCAAGATTTAGCCAGCGGGCTGTACGAGCAGTACTTC. Its translation: CASSQDLASGLYEQYF. The chain employs TRBV4-2 and TRBJ2-7; TRBD2 is a possible D gene (6 bases). Germline CDR1 and CDR2: LGHNA and YNFKEQ. The V gene lost 0 bases and the J gene lost 4 bases, with 16 bases spanning the gap. The CDR3 covers 16 residues.